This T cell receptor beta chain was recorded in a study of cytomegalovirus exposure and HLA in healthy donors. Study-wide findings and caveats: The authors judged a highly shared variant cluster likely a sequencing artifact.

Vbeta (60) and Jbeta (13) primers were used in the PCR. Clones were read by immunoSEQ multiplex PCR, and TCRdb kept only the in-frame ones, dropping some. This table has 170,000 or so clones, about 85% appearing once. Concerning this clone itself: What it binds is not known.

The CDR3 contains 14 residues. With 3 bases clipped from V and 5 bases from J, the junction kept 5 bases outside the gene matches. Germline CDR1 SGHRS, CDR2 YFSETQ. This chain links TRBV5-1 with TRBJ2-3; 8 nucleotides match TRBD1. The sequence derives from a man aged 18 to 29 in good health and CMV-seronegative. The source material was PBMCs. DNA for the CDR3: TGCGCCAGCAGCTGGACAGGGTCGGGAGATACGCAGTATTTT. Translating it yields CASSWTGSGDTQYF. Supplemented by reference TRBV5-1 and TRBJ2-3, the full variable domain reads KAGVTQTPRYLIKTRGQQVTLSCSPISGHRSVSWYQQTPGQGLQFLFEYFSETQRNKGNFPGRFSGRQFSNSRSEMNVSTLELGDSALYLCASSWTGSGDTQYFGPGTRLTVL.